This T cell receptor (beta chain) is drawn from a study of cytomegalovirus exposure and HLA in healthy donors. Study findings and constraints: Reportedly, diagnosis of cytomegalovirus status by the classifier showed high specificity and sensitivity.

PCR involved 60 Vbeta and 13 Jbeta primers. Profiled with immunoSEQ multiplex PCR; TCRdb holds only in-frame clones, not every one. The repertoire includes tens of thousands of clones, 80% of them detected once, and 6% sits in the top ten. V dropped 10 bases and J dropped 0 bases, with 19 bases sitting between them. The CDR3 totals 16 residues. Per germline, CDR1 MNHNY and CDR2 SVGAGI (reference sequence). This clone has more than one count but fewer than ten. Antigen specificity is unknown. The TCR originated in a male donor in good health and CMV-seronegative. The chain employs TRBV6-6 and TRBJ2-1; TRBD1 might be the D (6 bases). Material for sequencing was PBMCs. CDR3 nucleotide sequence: TGTGCCACCATACTACAGGGACGAAGCTCCTACAATGAGCAGTTCTTC. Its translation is CATILQGRSSYNEQFF.